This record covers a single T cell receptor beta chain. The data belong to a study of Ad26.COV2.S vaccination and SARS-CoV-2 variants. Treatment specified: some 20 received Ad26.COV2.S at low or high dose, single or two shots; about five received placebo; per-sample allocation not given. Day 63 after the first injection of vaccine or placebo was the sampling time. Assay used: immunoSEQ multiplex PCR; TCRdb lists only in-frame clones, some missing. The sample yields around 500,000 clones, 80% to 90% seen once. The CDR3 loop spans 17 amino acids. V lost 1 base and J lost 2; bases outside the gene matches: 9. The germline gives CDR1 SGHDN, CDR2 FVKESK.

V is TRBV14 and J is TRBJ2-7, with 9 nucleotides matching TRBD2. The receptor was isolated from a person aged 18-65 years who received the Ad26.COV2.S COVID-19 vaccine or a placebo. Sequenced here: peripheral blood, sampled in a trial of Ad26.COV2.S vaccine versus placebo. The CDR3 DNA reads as TGTGCCAGCAGCCAAGTCCCTAGAGGGACTAGCCCCTACGAGCAGTACTTC. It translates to CASSQVPRGTSPYEQYF.